This TCR beta chain was identified during a study of blood T cell repertoires in COVID-19. Study-level information: From T cells, B-cell-depleted T cells, or PBMCs came the material, which was cDNA or gDNA.

Authors' methods: For nucleated cells, counts were estimated from reference gene primer amplification. Assay used: immunoSEQ multiplex PCR; TCRdb lists only in-frame clones, some missing. D and trimming come from the DNA, and the V and J calls and clone size come from that table. The data show 300,000 or so clones, roughly 90% seen once. Cohort allocation depended upon clinical history that participants reported. The sequenced material came from PBMCs or T cells enriched from blood (not recorded which). This clonotype was sampled from a woman between 45 and 60 years old who had been exposed to COVID-19.

The CDR3 bases are TGTGCCAGCAGTGACTTTTATAGCTCCTACAATGAGCAGTTCTTC. Amino acids: CASSDFYSSYNEQFF. The chain has TRBV6-4 and TRBJ2-1; D gene unclear. The V gene's germline CDR1 is MRHNA and CDR2 SNTAGT. This CDR3 is 15 amino acids long. Trimming stripped 1 base from V and 0 bases from J, with 7 bases between.